This is a list of T cell receptor beta chains from one sample in a study of a mutant IDH1 vaccine in newly diagnosed glioma. The antigens for these receptors are not known. TCRdb's table, derived via immunoSEQ multiplex PCR, lists solely in-frame clones and lacks some. The top ten hold 0.5% to 0.7% of the sample, which has around 78,000 clones, around 90% seen once. Specimen: PBMCs, collected from a glioma patient whose treatment included an IDH1 peptide vaccine. The receptors were sampled from a woman aged 50 to 60 with glioma. The CDR3 runs from the conserved cysteine through the conserved F or W. D genes are given only for firm matches. Where a row states a size, it is once, few, many or the class of an expanded clone; other rows omit it.

v_call	clone_size	d_call	cdr3_length	j_call	cdr3_nt	cdr3_aa
TRBV5-4	NA	NA	15	TRBJ1-1	TGTGCCAGCAGCTTGGTCGTAGGGGAGAACACTGAAGCTTTCTTT	CASSLVVGENTEAFF
TRBV28	NA	NA	16	TRBJ1-2	TGTGCCAGCAGTTCCCTTTGGGGGGAGACCAACTATGGCTACACCTTC	CASSSLWGETNYGYTF
TRBV6-5	NA	TRBD2	16	TRBJ2-7	TGTGCCAGCAGTTACTCAGTAGCGGGGAGCTCCTACGAGCAGTACTTC	CASSYSVAGSSYEQYF
TRBV7-6	NA	NA	17	TRBJ1-2	TGTGCCAGCAGCTTATACGCAGACTTACGAGAAAACTATGGCTACACCTTC	CASSLYADLRENYGYTF
TRBV19	NA	NA	16	TRBJ2-1	TGTGCCAGTAGTATGAGGCCGGCAGGGTCATGGAATGAGCAGTTCTTC	CASSMRPAGSWNEQFF
TRBV28	NA	NA	12	TRBJ1-1	TGTGCCAGCAGTTTACAGGTTCCCGAAGCTTTCTTT	CASSLQVPEAFF
TRBV9	NA	TRBD2	16	TRBJ2-7	TGTGCCAGCAGCGTAGGGAGTAGCGGGACCACCTACGAGCAGTACTTC	CASSVGSSGTTYEQYF
TRBV27	NA	TRBD2	16	TRBJ2-3	TGTGCCAGCAGTTTAGGCGGGAGGCCTAGCACAGATACGCAGTATTTT	CASSLGGRPSTDTQYF
TRBV4-1	NA	NA	13	TRBJ2-7	TGCGCCAGCAGCCAAGTGGACTCCTACGAGCAGTACTTC	CASSQVDSYEQYF
TRBV6-5	NA	NA	14	TRBJ1-2	TGTGCCAGCAGTTACGGGGGAGGAGTCTATGGCTACACCTTC	CASSYGGGVYGYTF
TRBV29-1	NA	NA	15	TRBJ1-1	TGCAGCGTTGAAGTATTGAACAGCATGAACACTGAAGCTTTCTTT	CSVEVLNSMNTEAFF
TRBV4-1	NA	NA	14	TRBJ1-2	TGCGCCAGCAGCCCCCTACTTTTCGGCTATGGCTACACCTTC	CASSPLLFGYGYTF
TRBV2	NA	NA	14	TRBJ2-7	TGTGCCAGCAGTTGGACTGAAGGGAAGGGCGAGCAGTACTTC	CASSWTEGKGEQYF
TRBV5-4	NA	NA	16	TRBJ1-1	TGTGCCAGCAGCGGACCCCCCAGGAGGGGCGACACTGAAGCTTTCTTT	CASSGPPRRGDTEAFF
TRBV4-1	NA	NA	15	TRBJ1-1	TGCGCCAGCAGCCAAGCGTCACGGATGAACACTGAAGCTTTCTTT	CASSQASRMNTEAFF
TRBV30	once	TRBD2	13	TRBJ2-1	TGTGCCTGGAGTCGGAGCGGGAGTGGTGAGCAGTTCTTC	CAWSRSGSGEQFF
TRBV7-8	NA	NA	12	TRBJ2-7	TGTGCCAGCAGCTTTAACAACTACGAGCAGTACTTC	CASSFNNYEQYF
TRBV11-2	NA	TRBD2	17	TRBJ2-1	TGTGCCAGCAATCCCCTTCCCGGAGCGGGGAATTACAATGAGCAGTTCTTC	CASNPLPGAGNYNEQFF
TRBV6-5	once	NA	14	TRBJ2-7	TGTGCCAGCAGTTACGTCGGACGGACCTACGAGCAGTACTTC	CASSYVGRTYEQYF
TRBV18	NA	NA	16	TRBJ2-2	TGTGCCAGCTCACCCCCGGGCCGGGGCCGAACCGGGGAGCTGTTTTTT	CASSPPGRGRTGELFF
TRBV10-1	NA	NA	13	TRBJ2-5	TGCGCCAGCAGTGAGCACAGGGAAGAGACCCAGTACTTC	CASSEHREETQYF
TRBV5-1	once	TRBD2	15	TRBJ2-3	TGCGCCAGCAGCTTCCTAGCGGGAGGGGCAGATACGCAGTATTTT	CASSFLAGGADTQYF
TRBV10-1	NA	NA	13	TRBJ2-3	TGCGCCAGCAGTGGGTTGATCACAGATACGCAGTATTTT	CASSGLITDTQYF
TRBV14	NA	TRBD2	17	TRBJ2-3	TGTGCCAGCAGCACGAGGGCGACTAGCGGGAGTACAGATACGCAGTATTTT	CASSTRATSGSTDTQYF
TRBV19	NA	TRBD1	14	TRBJ1-2	TGTGCCAGTAGTATGGACAGGGAGAGCTATGGCTACACCTTC	CASSMDRESYGYTF
TRBV5-1	NA	NA	14	TRBJ1-1	TGCGCCAGCAGCTTGGAGGCGGGGGCAGCCGAAGCTTTCTTT	CASSLEAGAAEAFF
TRBV9	NA	TRBD2	16	TRBJ2-2	TGTGCCAGCAGCGAACTAGCGGGAGGGCTTGGCGGGGAGCTGTTTTTT	CASSELAGGLGGELFF
TRBV7-9	NA	NA	12	TRBJ1-2	TGTGCCAGCGTGGGGGGTAACTATGGCTACACCTTC	CASVGGNYGYTF
TRBV6-6	NA	TRBD1	15	TRBJ1-3	TGTGCCAGCATAAAACAGGGGGCCGCTGGAAACACCATATATTTT	CASIKQGAAGNTIYF
TRBV19	NA	TRBD1	14	TRBJ1-5	TGTGCCAGTAGTCACCGACAGGGCGATCAGCCCCAGCATTTT	CASSHRQGDQPQHF
TRBV10-3	NA	NA	13	TRBJ2-7	TGTGCCATCAGTGACCAGGTTCCCTACGAGCAGTACTTC	CAISDQVPYEQYF
TRBV6-5	NA	NA	15	TRBJ1-1	TGTGCCAGCAGTTACTCGAGTCGGAAGAACGCTGAAGCTTTCTTT	CASSYSSRKNAEAFF
TRBV6-5	NA	NA	14	TRBJ1-5	TGTGCCAGCAGCCCCCGCGGGGGAAATCAGCCCCAGCATTTT	CASSPRGGNQPQHF
TRBV5-1	NA	NA	18	TRBJ2-2	TGCGCCAGCAGCTTGGCCCTGGGGACGGGGTCGAACACCGGGGAGCTGTTTTTT	CASSLALGTGSNTGELFF
TRBV4-2	NA	TRBD1	18	TRBJ2-1	TGTGCCAGCAGCCAGCTTAACAGGGGCTTGAGCTCCTACAATGAGCAGTTCTTC	CASSQLNRGLSSYNEQFF
TRBV5-1	NA	TRBD1	14	TRBJ1-1	TGCGCCAGCAGCATAGACAGGGGGAACACTGAAGCTTTCTTT	CASSIDRGNTEAFF
TRBV6-5	NA	TRBD1	15	TRBJ1-2	TGTGCCAGCCGTACGGCGGGGACAGGGGGCTATGGCTACACCTTC	CASRTAGTGGYGYTF
TRBV5-1	NA	TRBD1	14	TRBJ1-1	TGCGCCAGCTTCCCAGGGGACAGGGAGACTGAAGCTTTCTTT	CASFPGDRETEAFF
TRBV5-6	NA	TRBD1	13	TRBJ1-1	TGTGCCAGCAGCTATGGACAGGGGGCTTGGGCTTTCTTT	CASSYGQGAWAFF
TRBV28	NA	NA	15	TRBJ1-5	TGTGCCAGCAGTTTCGCCAGGGGCCCCAATCAGCCCCAGCATTTT	CASSFARGPNQPQHF
TRBV7-2	NA	NA	15	TRBJ2-4	TGTGCCAGCAGCCCCGGGACACTAGCCAAAAACATTCAGTACTTC	CASSPGTLAKNIQYF
TRBV30	once	NA	12	TRBJ1-2	TGTGCCTGGATTCAAGGGGTGGATGGCTACACCTTC	CAWIQGVDGYTF
TRBV7-7	NA	NA	13	TRBJ2-1	TGTGCTAGCAGTCTCAGAGTGGGCAATGAGCAGTTCTTC	CASSLRVGNEQFF
TRBV14	NA	NA	15	TRBJ2-7	TGTGCCAGCAGCCAAGATAGGGGACCGGCCGAAGAGCAGTACTTC	CASSQDRGPAEEQYF
TRBV9	NA	NA	14	TRBJ2-3	TGTGCCAGCGGGCTAGCGATTGGCACAGATACGCAGTATTTT	CASGLAIGTDTQYF
TRBV28	NA	NA	10	TRBJ1-1	TGTGCCAGCTCCCGTTCCAAAGCTTTCTTT	CASSRSKAFF
TRBV5-1	NA	NA	16	TRBJ1-4	TGCGCCAGCAGCCCCGAAATAGGTCGGGGGAATGATAAACTGTTTTTT	CASSPEIGRGNDKLFF
TRBV12-5	NA	NA	19	TRBJ2-2	TGTGCTAGTGGTTTGAGCGGACGGAGAAGCTTTACGAACACCGGGGAGCTGTTTTTT	CASGLSGRRSFTNTGELFF